This T cell receptor beta chain comes out of a study of technical replicates of blood from several donors. Clones were sequenced by immunoSEQ multiplex PCR, and TCRdb holds only the in-frame ones, with some missing. The sample carries 84,000 or so clones, just under 95% recorded once. The CDR3 totals 13 residues. V lost 6 bases and J lost 3, with 12 bases in between. Germline assignment: CDR1 MNHEY and CDR2 SMNVEV (reference sequence). In the case of this clone: The sample has other DNA sequences that encode this CDR3 too.

This chain connects TRBV27 to TRBJ2-7; no definite D call. The origin of this receptor is a human donor in good health. Sequenced material: T cells isolated from PBMCs. The CDR3: CASSPTGLYEQYF. CDR3 DNA: TGTGCCAGCAGCCCAACTGGTCTCTACGAGCAGTACTTC.